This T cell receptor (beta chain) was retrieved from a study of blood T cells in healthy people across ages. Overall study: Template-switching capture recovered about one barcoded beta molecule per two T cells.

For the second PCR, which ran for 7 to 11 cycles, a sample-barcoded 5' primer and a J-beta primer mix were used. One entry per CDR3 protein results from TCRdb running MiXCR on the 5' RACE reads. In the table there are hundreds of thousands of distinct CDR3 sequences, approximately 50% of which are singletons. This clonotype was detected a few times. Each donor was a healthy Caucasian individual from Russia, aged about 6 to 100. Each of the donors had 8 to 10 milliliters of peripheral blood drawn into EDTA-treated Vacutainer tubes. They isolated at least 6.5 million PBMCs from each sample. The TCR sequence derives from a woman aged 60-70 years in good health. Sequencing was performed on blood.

CDR3 sequence: CASSLVYSYNEQFF. DNA of the CDR3: TGTGCCAGCAGCTTAGTGTATTCTTACAATGAGCAGTTCTTC. The chain employs TRBV7-2 and TRBJ2-1; D is unresolved. Germline V CDR1 and CDR2: SGHTA, FQGNSA. V was shortened by 1 base and J by 4 bases, with 8 bases between the two germline ends. The CDR3 sequence is 14 residues long. The entire variable domain, with the rest obtained from reference TRBV7-2 and TRBJ2-1, is as follows: GAGVSQSPSNKVTEKGKDVELRCDPISGHTALYWYRQSLGQGLEFLIYFQGNSAPDKSGLPSDRFSAERTGGSVSTLTIQRTQQEDSAVYLCASSLVYSYNEQFFGPGTRLTVL.